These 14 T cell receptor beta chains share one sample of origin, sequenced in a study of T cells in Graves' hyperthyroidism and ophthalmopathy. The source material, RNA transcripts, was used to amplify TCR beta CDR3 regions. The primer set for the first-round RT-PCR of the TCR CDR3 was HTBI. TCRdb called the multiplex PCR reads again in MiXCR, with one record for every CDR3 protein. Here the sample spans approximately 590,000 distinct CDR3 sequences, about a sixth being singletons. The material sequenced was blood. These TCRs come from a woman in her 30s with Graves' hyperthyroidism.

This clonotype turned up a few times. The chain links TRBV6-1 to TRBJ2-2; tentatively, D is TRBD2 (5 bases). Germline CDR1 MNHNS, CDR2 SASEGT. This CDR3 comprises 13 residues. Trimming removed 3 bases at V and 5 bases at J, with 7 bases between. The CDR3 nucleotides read TGTGCCAGCAGTGAGTGGGAGACCGGGGAGCTGTTTTTT. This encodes CASSEWETGELFF.

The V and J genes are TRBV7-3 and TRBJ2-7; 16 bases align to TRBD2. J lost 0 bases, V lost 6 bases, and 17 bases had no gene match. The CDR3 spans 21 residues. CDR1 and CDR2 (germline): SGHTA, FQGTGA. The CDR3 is CASSSIYPGLAGGPYSYEQYF. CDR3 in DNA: TGTGCCAGCAGTTCGATATATCCGGGACTAGCGGGAGGGCCCTACTCCTACGAGCAGTACTTC.

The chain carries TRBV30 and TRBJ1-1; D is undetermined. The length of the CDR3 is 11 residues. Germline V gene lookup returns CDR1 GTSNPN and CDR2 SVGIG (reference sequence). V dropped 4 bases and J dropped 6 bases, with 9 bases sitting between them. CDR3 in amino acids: CAWTVGSEAFF. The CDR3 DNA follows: TGTGCCTGGACCGTCGGTTCTGAAGCTTTCTTT.

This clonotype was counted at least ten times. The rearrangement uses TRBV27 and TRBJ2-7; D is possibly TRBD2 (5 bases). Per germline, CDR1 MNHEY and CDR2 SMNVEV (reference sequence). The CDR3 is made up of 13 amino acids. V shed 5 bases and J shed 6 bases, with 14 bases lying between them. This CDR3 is CASSAGPSIEQYF. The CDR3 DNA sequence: TGTGCCAGCAGTGCCGGCCCTAGCATCGAGCAGTACTTC.

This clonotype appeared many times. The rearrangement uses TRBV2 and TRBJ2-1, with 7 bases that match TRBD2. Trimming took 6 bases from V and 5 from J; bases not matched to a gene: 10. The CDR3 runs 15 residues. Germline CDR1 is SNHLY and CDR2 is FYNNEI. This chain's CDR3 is CASRPGLPLNNEQFF. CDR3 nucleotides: TGTGCCAGCAGACCGGGACTACCATTGAACAATGAGCAGTTCTTC.

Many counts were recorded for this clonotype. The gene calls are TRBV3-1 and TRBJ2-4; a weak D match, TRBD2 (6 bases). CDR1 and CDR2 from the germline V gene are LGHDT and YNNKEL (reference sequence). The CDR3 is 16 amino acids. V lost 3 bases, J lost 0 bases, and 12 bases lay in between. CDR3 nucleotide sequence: TGTGCCAGCAGCCAGGACTACCTATTAGCCAAAAACATTCAGTACTTC. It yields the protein CASSQDYLLAKNIQYF.

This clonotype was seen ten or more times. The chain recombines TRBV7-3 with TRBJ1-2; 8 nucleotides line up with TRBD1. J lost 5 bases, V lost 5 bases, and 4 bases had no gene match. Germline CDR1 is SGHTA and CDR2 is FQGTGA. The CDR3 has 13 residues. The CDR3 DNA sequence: TGTGCCAGCAGCGCAGACAGGGGATATGGCTACACCTTC. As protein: CASSADRGYGYTF.

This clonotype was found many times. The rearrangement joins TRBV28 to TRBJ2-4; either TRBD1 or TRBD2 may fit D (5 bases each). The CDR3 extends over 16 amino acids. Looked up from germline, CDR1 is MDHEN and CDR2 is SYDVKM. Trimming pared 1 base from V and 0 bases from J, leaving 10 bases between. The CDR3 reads CASSLSGRIAKNIQYF. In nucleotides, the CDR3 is TGTGCCAGCAGTTTATCGGGGCGGATAGCCAAAAACATTCAGTACTTC.

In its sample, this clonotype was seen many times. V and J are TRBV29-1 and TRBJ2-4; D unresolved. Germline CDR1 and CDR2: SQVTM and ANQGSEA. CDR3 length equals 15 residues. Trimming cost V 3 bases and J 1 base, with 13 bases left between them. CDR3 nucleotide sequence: TGCAGCGTTGATGGTGGGATGACGGCCAAAAACATTCAGTACTTC. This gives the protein CSVDGGMTAKNIQYF.

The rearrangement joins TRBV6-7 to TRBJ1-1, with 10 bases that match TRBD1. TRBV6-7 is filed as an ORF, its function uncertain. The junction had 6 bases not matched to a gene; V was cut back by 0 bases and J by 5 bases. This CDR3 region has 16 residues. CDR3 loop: CASSYSSGQGWTEAFF. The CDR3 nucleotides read TGTGCCAGCAGTTACTCTTCGGGACAGGGGTGGACTGAAGCTTTCTTT.

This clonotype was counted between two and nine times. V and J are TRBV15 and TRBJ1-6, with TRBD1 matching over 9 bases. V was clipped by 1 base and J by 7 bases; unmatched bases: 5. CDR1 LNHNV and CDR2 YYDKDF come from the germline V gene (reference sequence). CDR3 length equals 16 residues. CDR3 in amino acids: CATSRGLGQGNSPLHF. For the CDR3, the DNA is TGTGCCACCAGCAGAGGGCTGGGACAGGGAAATTCACCCCTCCACTTT.

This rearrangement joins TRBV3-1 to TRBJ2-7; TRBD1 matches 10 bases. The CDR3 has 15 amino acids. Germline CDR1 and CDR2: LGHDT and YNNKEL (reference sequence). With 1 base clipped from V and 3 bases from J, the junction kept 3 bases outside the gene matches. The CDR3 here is CASSQGWTGGYEQYF. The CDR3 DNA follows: TGTGCCAGCAGCCAAGGCTGGACAGGGGGCTACGAGCAGTACTTC.

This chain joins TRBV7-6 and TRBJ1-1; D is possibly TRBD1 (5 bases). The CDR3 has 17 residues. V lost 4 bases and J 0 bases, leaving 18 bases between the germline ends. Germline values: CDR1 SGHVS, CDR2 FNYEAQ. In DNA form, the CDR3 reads TGTGCCAGCAGCTCAGGGAGCCCTGTTAATTTGAACACTGAAGCTTTCTTT. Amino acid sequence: CASSSGSPVNLNTEAFF.

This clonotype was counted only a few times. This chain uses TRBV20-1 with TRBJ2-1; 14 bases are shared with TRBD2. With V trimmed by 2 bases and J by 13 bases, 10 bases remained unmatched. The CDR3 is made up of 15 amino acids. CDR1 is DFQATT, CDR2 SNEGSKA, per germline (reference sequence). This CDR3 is CSARSTSGGGGGQFF. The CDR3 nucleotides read TGCAGTGCTAGATCGACTAGCGGGGGGGGCGGTGGACAGTTCTTC.